This entry lists 3 T cell receptor beta chains sequenced from one sample in a study of T cell changes during pregnancy in multiple sclerosis. Here immunoSEQ multiplex PCR was the method, and the copy in TCRdb shows in-frame clones only, minus some. Among about 60,000 clones listed, roughly nine tenths were seen once. Here the sequenced sample was CD4+ T cells from peripheral blood mononuclear cells, taken in the first trimester of pregnancy. Receptors were obtained from a female donor with multiple sclerosis, enrolled in a pregnancy study.

This sequence joins TRBV30 and TRBJ1-1; D gene uncertain. Trimming pared 3 bases from V and 12 bases from J, leaving 11 bases between. Germline CDR1 reads GTSNPN; CDR2 reads SVGIG (reference sequence). The CDR3 runs to 10 residues. The CDR3 here is CAWRGGETFF. The CDR3 DNA reads TGTGCCTGGAGGGGCGGGGAAACTTTCTTT.

Here the CDR3 DNA reads TGCGCCAGCAGCTTAACTAGCGGGCTTAGCACAGATACGCAGTATTTT. Its translation: CASSLTSGLSTDTQYF. This chain connects TRBV5-1 to TRBJ2-3; the match to TRBD2 covers 9 bases. V was pared by 2 bases and J by 0 bases, with 4 bases of the junction left unmatched. CDR3 length equals 16 residues. Germline values: CDR1 SGHRS, CDR2 YFSETQ.

The J gene is TRBJ2-2, the V gene TRBV5-5, with D perhaps TRBD2 (5 bases). Trimming shortened V by 3 bases and J by 4 bases, and 19 bases separated the two germline ends. The germline V gene encodes CDR1 SGHKS and CDR2 YYEKEE (reference sequence). CDR3 length equals 17 residues. The CDR3 nucleotides read TGTGCCAGCAGCTCAGGCCAGACACCACGGGGCACCGGGGAGCTGTTTTTT. Translating it yields CASSSGQTPRGTGELFF. Full variable domain (rest looked up from reference TRBV5-5 and TRBJ2-2): DAGVTQSPTHLIKTRGQQVTLRCSPISGHKSVSWYQQVLGQGPQFIFQYYEKEERGRGNFPDRFSARQFPNYSSELNVNALLLGDSALYLCASSSGQTPRGTGELFFGEGSRLTVL.